The 30 T cell receptor beta chains below all came from one sample that was sequenced in a study of HIV-infected patients and healthy controls. Antiretroviral therapy had run roughly three months, about 14 weeks, before follow-up blood collection. No cell fractionation was done, so the repertoire covers all unsorted peripheral blood T cells. 500 ng RNA was reverse transcribed with alpha and beta constant-region primers. Using multiplexing indices, alpha and beta chain libraries were generated apart by chain-specific third strand synthesis. TCRdb re-analysed the 5' RACE reads in MiXCR, keeping a single row per CDR3 protein. The sample consists of 2,000 to 2,500 distinct CDR3 sequences, 11% to 15% of them appearing once. The source was blood, collected during antiretroviral therapy. These receptors were taken from an adult with HIV infection.

About this clonotype: This clone may be a read error of a much larger clone one base away. The J gene is TRBJ1-1, the V gene TRBV29-1, with D possibly matching TRBD1 (6 bases). CDR1 is SQVTM and CDR2 is ANQGSEA in the germline V gene. Trimming cost V 8 bases and J 4 bases, with 14 bases left between them. This CDR3 region has 12 residues. CDR3 loop: CSSGTGITEAFF. In DNA, the CDR3 is TGCAGCTCCGGTACAGGGATCACTGAAGCTTTCTTT.

The chain links TRBV4-3 to TRBJ2-5, with 11 nucleotides matching TRBD2. Per the germline V gene, CDR1 is LGHNA and CDR2 is YSLEER. This CDR3 has 14 amino acids. Trimming took 3 bases from V and 8 from J; bases not matched to a gene: 5. The CDR3 DNA is TGCGCCAGCAGCCACGACACTAGCGGGAGAACCCAGTACTTC. Translated, it gives CASSHDTSGRTQYF.

This chain's CDR3 is CATSESAAKNIQYF. The CDR3 coding sequence is TGTGCCACCAGTGAATCAGCGGCCAAAAACATTCAGTACTTC. The chain is built from TRBV24-1 and TRBJ2-4; no firm D call. V lost 4 bases to trimming and J lost 1 base, with 7 bases between them. CDR3 length: 14 amino acids. Germline V lookup: CDR1 KGHDR, CDR2 SFDVKD.

This clonotype is labeled as medium-sized. J is TRBJ2-7 and V is TRBV20-1, with TRBD1 identical over 10 bases. J was trimmed by 0 bases and V by 1 base; bases with no gene match: 3. This CDR3 comprises 15 residues. The germline gives CDR1 DFQATT, CDR2 SNEGSKA (reference sequence). The CDR3 coding sequence is TGCAGTGCTAGAGGGACAGGGGGGAACTCCTACGAGCAGTACTTC. It yields the protein CSARGTGGNSYEQYF.

For this clonotype: Given a much more abundant clone one base away, this may be a read error. The genes are TRBV29-1 and TRBJ1-1; D gene ambiguous. Germline V gives CDR1 SQVTM, CDR2 ANQGSEA. This CDR3 contains 12 residues. Trimming shortened V by 5 bases and J by 3 bases, and 10 bases separated the two germline ends. The CDR3 nucleotides read TGCAGCGTTTCGAAGTGGGACACTGAAGCTTTCTTT. This sequence encodes CSVSKWDTEAFF.

Judged by abundance, this clonotype is medium-sized. The chain is built from TRBV30 and TRBJ2-3; 7 bases fit TRBD1. The germline gives CDR1 GTSNPN, CDR2 SVGIG (reference sequence). This CDR3 is built from 15 residues. V lost 3 bases to trimming and J lost 0 bases; unmatched junction nucleotides: 6. The CDR3 here is CAWSSGTDSTDTQYF. The CDR3 DNA sequence: TGTGCCTGGAGCTCCGGGACAGACAGCACAGATACGCAGTATTTT.

In the case of this clonotype: A much larger clone lies a single base off, so this may be a read error. This chain uses TRBV10-3 with TRBJ2-2; D possibly corresponds to TRBD1 (5 bases). This CDR3 contains 17 residues. The germline CDR1 and CDR2 sequences are ENHRY and SYGVKD. CDR3 residues: CAISEGQNSRNTWELFF. The CDR3 coding sequence is TGTGCCATCAGTGAAGGACAAAATTCTCGTAACACCTGGGAGCTGTTTTTT.

In its sample, this clonotype is medium-sized (0.01 to 0.1%). The chain joins TRBV11-2 to TRBJ2-3, with TRBD2 identical over 8 bases. V lost 1 base and J lost 6; bases outside the gene matches: 9. The CDR3 runs to 16 residues. Germline V CDR1 and CDR2: SGHAT, FQNNGV. The CDR3 bases are TGTGCCAGCAGCTTAGCGGGAGGGTCAGCAACCGATACGCAGTATTTT. This codes for CASSLAGGSATDTQYF.

This clonotype ranks as medium-sized (0.01 to 0.1%). The chain uses TRBV30 and TRBJ2-5, with TRBD2 identical over 14 bases. The CDR3 covers 17 residues. Trimming took 2 bases from V and 1 from J; bases not matched to a gene: 6. CDR1 is GTSNPN, CDR2 SVGIG, per germline (reference sequence). CDR3 sequence: CAWSLRGLAGGQETQYF. DNA of the CDR3: TGTGCCTGGAGTTTGCGCGGACTAGCGGGAGGCCAAGAGACCCAGTACTTC.

With regard to this clonotype: The junction departs from the called germline gene at one end, perhaps through a read error. The chain recombines TRBV28 with TRBJ1-5, with D hard to call. Per germline, CDR1 MDHEN and CDR2 SYDVKM. CDR3 length equals 16 residues. In DNA, the CDR3 is TGTTCCAGCAGTTTACGGGTCAGCCACCTCAATCAGCCCCAGCATTTT. Its protein is CSSSLRVSHLNQPQHF.

This clonotype is classed as medium-sized. The chain carries TRBV12-3 or TRBV12-4 and TRBJ1-5; D is unclear. The CDR3 is 13 residues long. V lost 6 bases and J lost 6, with 12 bases in between. CDR3 nucleotide sequence: TGTGCCAGCAGCCGCGTATACGTTCAGCCCCAGCATTTT. Translating gives CASSRVYVQPQHF.

This clonotype occurred many times. The CDR3 nucleotides are TGCGCCAGCAGCTGGCGGGCGGGAGCTGCAGATACGCAGTATTTT. It is translated as CASSWRAGAADTQYF. The rearrangement joins TRBV5-1 to TRBJ2-3, with 7 bases lining up with TRBD2. Per the germline V gene, CDR1 is SGHRS and CDR2 is YFSETQ. V shed 3 bases, J shed 4 bases, and the junction held 8 bases outside the gene matches. This CDR3 spans 15 amino acids.

Only a few counts were recorded for this clonotype. V gene TRBV7-2 combines with J gene TRBJ2-7; D perhaps matches TRBD1 (6 bases). This CDR3 contains 14 residues. V was trimmed by 6 bases and J by 0 bases, leaving 12 bases between them. Germline loops: CDR1 SGHTA, CDR2 FQGNSA. Here the CDR3 reads CASSAVGGSYEQYF. The DNA for the CDR3 is TGTGCCAGCAGTGCCGTAGGGGGCTCCTACGAGCAGTACTTC. The full variable domain, in which reference TRBV7-2 and TRBJ2-7 provide the parts outside the CDR3, is GAGVSQSPSNKVTEKGKDVELRCDPISGHTALYWYRQSLGQGLEFLIYFQGNSAPDKSGLPSDRFSAERTGGSVSTLTIQRTQQEDSAVYLCASSAVGGSYEQYFGPGTRLTVT.

This clonotype qualifies as medium-sized. The chain uses TRBV13 and TRBJ2-4; D gene ambiguous. In germline, CDR1 is PRHDT, CDR2 FYEKMQ (reference sequence). CDR3 length equals 12 residues. V was shortened by 8 bases and J by 1 base, with 6 bases between the two germline ends. CDR3 DNA: TGTGCCAGCGGAATGGCCAAAAACATTCAGTACTTC. Its protein product is CASGMAKNIQYF.

This clonotype is labeled as medium-sized. This rearrangement joins TRBV20-1 to TRBJ2-7; 14 nucleotides match TRBD2. Trimming cost V 6 bases and J 6 bases; bases outside gene matches: 4. The CDR3 contains 13 residues. From germline, CDR1 is DFQATT and CDR2 SNEGSKA (reference sequence). This CDR3 is CSASTSGRAEQYF. In DNA form, the CDR3 reads TGCAGTGCGTCGACTAGCGGGAGGGCCGAGCAGTACTTC.

By frequency in the sample, this clonotype is medium-sized (0.01 to 0.1%). The chain employs TRBV7-9 and TRBJ2-1, with D unresolved. CDR1 is SEHNR, CDR2 FQNEAQ, per germline (reference sequence). The V gene lost 1 base and the J gene lost 6 bases, with 10 bases spanning the gap. This CDR3 comprises 14 residues. In DNA form, the CDR3 reads TGTGCCAGCAGCTTAGTCCCAGAAATCAATGAGCAGTTCTTC. It codes for CASSLVPEINEQFF.

Judged by abundance, this clonotype is medium-sized. V is TRBV6-1 and J is TRBJ2-1; 9 bases line up with TRBD2. V was clipped by 7 bases and J by 6 bases; unmatched bases: 7. The CDR3 spans 14 residues. CDR1 and CDR2 from the germline V gene are MNHNS and SASEGT. The CDR3 sequence: CASKGLAFANEQFF. CDR3 coding DNA: TGTGCCAGCAAGGGACTAGCCTTTGCCAATGAGCAGTTCTTC.

By sample fraction, this clonotype is medium-sized (0.01 to 0.1%). The chain joins TRBV19 to TRBJ1-5; TRBD1 agrees at 10 bases. CDR3 length equals 18 residues. Germline V gives CDR1 LNHDA, CDR2 SQIVND (reference sequence). J lost 5 bases, V lost 5 bases, and 15 bases had no gene match. The CDR3 DNA reads as TGTGCCAGTAGTCACCAAAATTCGGGACAGGGGTTCGATCAGCCCCAGCATTTT. It is translated as CASSHQNSGQGFDQPQHF.

V gene TRBV5-4 combines with J gene TRBJ2-2; 8 nucleotides align to TRBD2. The CDR3 sequence is 15 residues long. The germline CDR1 and CDR2 sequences are SGHNT and YYREEE (reference sequence). With 0 bases clipped from V and 6 bases from J, the junction kept 4 bases outside the gene matches. CDR3 nucleotides: TGTGCCAGCAGCTTGGCGGGAGGGCCAGCCGGGGAGCTGTTTTTT. It yields the protein CASSLAGGPAGELFF.

This clonotype is medium-sized by share. The V call is TRBV7-2, the J call TRBJ2-6; D ambiguous. The CDR3 covers 13 residues. V was shortened by 3 bases and J by 4 bases, with 4 bases between the two germline ends. Germline V gives CDR1 SGHTA, CDR2 FQGNSA. CDR3 nucleotide sequence: TGTGCCAGCAGCTTGGGAGGGGCCAACGTCCTGACTTTC. Translated, it gives CASSLGGANVLTF.

Details on this clonotype: At one of its ends the junction is not consistent with the germline gene, which may arise from a read error. The V gene is TRBV7-7, the J gene TRBJ2-1, with D perhaps TRBD2 (5 bases). The CDR3 has 15 residues. The germline V gene encodes CDR1 SSHAT and CDR2 FNYEAQ (reference sequence). CDR3 amino acids: CASSLDAEAYNEQFF. CDR3 nucleotide sequence: TGTGCTAGCAGCTTAGATGCGGAGGCCTACAATGAGCAGTTCTTC.

By sample share, this clonotype is large. The chain is built from TRBV9 and TRBJ2-3; unclear D gene. Germline V lookup: CDR1 SGDLS, CDR2 YYNGEE. This CDR3 is 14 amino acids long. Between the trimmed V and J ends, which lost 4 bases and 2 bases, there was a span of 11 bases. The CDR3 sequence is CASSPPLDTDTQYF. The CDR3 DNA reads TGTGCCAGCAGCCCCCCTTTGGACACAGATACGCAGTATTTT.

By sample share, this clonotype is medium-sized (0.01 to 0.1%). The chain uses TRBV9 and TRBJ2-3, with 12 bases matching TRBD2. V dropped 3 bases and J dropped 0; count of bases not matched to a gene: 5. The CDR3 contains 17 residues. Germline assignment: CDR1 SGDLS and CDR2 YYNGEE. CDR3 sequence reads: CASSGRLAGASTDTQYF. The DNA of the CDR3 is TGTGCCAGCAGCGGCCGACTAGCGGGGGCTAGCACAGATACGCAGTATTTT.

The chain links TRBV19 to TRBJ2-3, with 8 bases fitting TRBD2. Germline CDR1 reads LNHDA; CDR2 reads SQIVND (reference sequence). V gave up 5 bases and J gave up 2 bases; unmatched junction bases: 9. The length of the CDR3 is 16 residues. Here the CDR3 reads CASSSNSGTVTDTQYF. The DNA for the CDR3 is TGTGCCAGTAGTTCCAATAGCGGGACCGTCACAGATACGCAGTATTTT.

This chain links TRBV4-3 with TRBJ2-3; D not resolved. V was clipped by 4 bases and J by 4 bases, with 6 bases between them. Germline CDR1 reads LGHNA; CDR2 reads YSLEER. The CDR3 loop spans 12 amino acids. The CDR3 loop is CASSLESDTQYF. CDR3 DNA: TGCGCCAGCAGCCTCGAGTCAGATACGCAGTATTTT.

On this clonotype itself: This may be a read error, as it is one base from a much larger clone. The CDR3 reads CASSLDLQWAGGNTIYF. CDR3 bases: TGCGCCAGCAGCTTGGATCTACAGTGGGCCGGTGGAAACACCATATATTTT. The J gene is TRBJ1-3, the V gene TRBV5-1; D is unresolved. The germline V gene has CDR1 SGHRS and CDR2 YFSETQ. Trimming took 0 bases from V and 3 from J, leaving 16 bases between them. The CDR3 runs to 17 residues.

By sample fraction, this clonotype is medium-sized (0.01 to 0.1%). The rearrangement uses TRBV2 and TRBJ1-6; D uncertain. This CDR3 has 13 residues. The ends were cut back, 2 bases at V and 7 bases at J, with 6 bases in the middle. Germline V gene lookup returns CDR1 SNHLY and CDR2 FYNNEI. CDR3 residues: CASSENKNSPLHF. CDR3 bases: TGTGCCAGCAGTGAAAATAAGAATTCACCCCTCCACTTT.

In its sample, this clonotype ranks as medium-sized. The V gene is TRBV29-1, the J gene TRBJ2-5; a possible D gene is TRBD1 (6 bases). V was pared by 1 base and J by 1 base, with 22 bases between. The germline V gene has CDR1 SQVTM and CDR2 ANQGSEA. This CDR3 is built from 18 residues. The CDR3 coding sequence is TGCAGCGTTGAAGGGGACAACGCTTTGATTTTAGGCCAAGAGACCCAGTACTTC. Its translation is CSVEGDNALILGQETQYF.

This clonotype rates as medium-sized (0.01 to 0.1%). This chain connects TRBV20-1 to TRBJ1-6; 10 bases map to TRBD1. CDR1 and CDR2 from the germline V gene are DFQATT and SNEGSKA (reference sequence). Germline trimming cut 0 bases from V and 5 bases from J; bases unmatched to any gene: 4. CDR3 length equals 16 residues. CDR3 loop: CSARDPDRGDNSPLHF. DNA of the CDR3: TGCAGTGCTAGAGATCCGGACAGGGGGGATAATTCACCCCTCCACTTT.

This clonotype is termed medium-sized. The V gene is TRBV7-2, the J gene TRBJ2-1; D is uncertain. Germline V gene data show CDR1 as SGHTA and CDR2 as FQGNSA. The CDR3 covers 14 residues. The germline V and J ends were trimmed by 4 bases and 7 bases, with 14 bases remaining between them. The CDR3 spells CASSSSPAQNEQFF. The CDR3 nucleotides are TGTGCCAGCAGCTCCAGCCCAGCGCAGAATGAGCAGTTCTTC.